This T cell receptor (beta chain) was recovered during a study of blood T cell repertoires in COVID-19. Study as a whole: Sample material is recorded as cDNA or gDNA derived from T cells, B-cell-depleted T cells, or PBMCs.

Profiled with immunoSEQ multiplex PCR; TCRdb holds only in-frame clones, not every one. The sample holds approximately 250,000 clones, 75% to 90% seen once. The CDR3 extends over 12 amino acids. Germline V CDR1 and CDR2: SEHNR, FQNEAQ (reference sequence). Trimming took off 1 base at V and 6 bases at J, with 7 bases between the two ends. The chain links TRBV7-9 to TRBJ2-7; D gene uncertain. The TCR comes from a woman in her sixties or seventies with COVID-19, enrolled during active disease. Source material: peripheral blood. CDR3 in amino acids: CASSLGVGEQYF. The CDR3 nucleotides are TGTGCCAGCAGCTTAGGAGTTGGCGAGCAGTACTTC.